These 30 T cell receptor beta chains were sequenced from one sample in a study of blood T cell repertoires in COVID-19. Data came from immunoSEQ multiplex PCR; TCRdb stores just in-frame clones and leaves some out. The sample has over 200,000 clones; roughly 90% are singletons. The material sequenced was peripheral blood. The receptors stem from a woman aged 60-75 years with acute or convalescent COVID-19.

The chain joins TRBV6-1 to TRBJ1-2; tentative D call: TRBD1 (5 bases). The CDR3 loop spans 14 amino acids. V lost 2 bases to trimming and J lost 4 bases, with 11 bases between them. CDR1 is MNHNS, CDR2 SASEGT, per germline. This CDR3 reads CASSERGLTYGYTF. The CDR3 DNA reads as TGTGCCAGCAGTGAAAGGGGCCTGACCTATGGCTACACCTTC.

DNA of the CDR3: TGTGCCAGCAGCCCCAAGGGCAGGGGGCCCCAAGAGACCCAGTACTTC. Its protein is CASSPKGRGPQETQYF. The rearrangement uses TRBV5-4 and TRBJ2-5; TRBD1 aligns across 8 bases. Looked up from germline, CDR1 is SGHNT and CDR2 is YYREEE (reference sequence). This CDR3 has 16 residues. The V segment lost 4 bases and the J segment 1 base; nucleotides outside the gene matches: 9.

The gene calls are TRBV30 and TRBJ2-1, with D possibly matching TRBD1 (5 bases). The CDR3 is made up of 12 amino acids. CDR1 and CDR2 (germline): GTSNPN, SVGIG (reference sequence). With 8 bases removed from V and 5 bases from J, the gap between germline ends came to 13 bases. This CDR3 reads CARRESDNEQFF. CDR3 nucleotides: TGTGCCCGCAGGGAATCTGACAATGAGCAGTTCTTC.

This chain uses TRBV24-1 with TRBJ1-2, with a tentative D call TRBD1 (6 bases). Trimming left V 2 bases short and J 4 bases short, with 7 bases between. Germline V lookup: CDR1 KGHDR, CDR2 SFDVKD. There are 13 residues in the CDR3. CDR3 DNA: TGTGCCACCAGTGATTCACAGGGCTATGGCTACACCTTC. Protein: CATSDSQGYGYTF.

J is TRBJ2-7 and V is TRBV18, with 14 nucleotides matching TRBD2. The CDR3 is made up of 17 amino acids. The ends lost 2 bases at V and 2 bases at J; junction bases unmatched: 5. CDR1 and CDR2 (germline): KGHSH, LQKENI. CDR3 amino acids: CASSPTGTSGGAYEQYF. In DNA form, the CDR3 reads TGTGCCAGCTCACCAACCGGGACTAGCGGGGGAGCCTACGAGCAGTACTTC.

This rearrangement joins TRBV24-1 to TRBJ2-1, with 10 bases lining up with TRBD2. V lost 3 bases to trimming and J lost 9 bases; unmatched junction nucleotides: 7. The V gene's germline CDR1 is KGHDR and CDR2 SFDVKD. This CDR3 spans 15 amino acids. In nucleotides, the CDR3 is TGTGCCACCAGTGATCGAGCGGGGGGGCCTACTGAGCAGTTCTTC. Residues: CATSDRAGGPTEQFF.

This clone showed up just a few times. The V call is TRBV19, the J call TRBJ1-5; 11 nucleotides match TRBD1. Germline V gene data show CDR1 as LNHDA and CDR2 as SQIVND (reference sequence). Trimming removed 4 bases from V and 7 bases from J; junction bases left unmatched: 3. The CDR3 contains 14 residues. The chain's CDR3 is CASSSGTGGQPQHF. The CDR3 nucleotides are TGTGCCAGTAGTAGTGGGACAGGGGGACAGCCCCAGCATTTT.

The CDR3 region has the DNA TGTGCCACCAGTGTAACAGGGACCTACGAGCAGTACTTC. Encoded protein: CATSVTGTYEQYF. This chain joins TRBV24-1 and TRBJ2-7; D possibly corresponds to TRBD1 (6 bases). The CDR3 extends over 13 amino acids. Germline V gene lookup returns CDR1 KGHDR and CDR2 SFDVKD. V lost 5 bases and J lost 2, with 9 bases in between.

This sequence joins TRBV7-3 and TRBJ2-3, with D maybe TRBD1 (5 bases). CDR3 length equals 15 residues. The ends were cut back, 5 bases at V and 0 bases at J, with 12 bases in the middle. Per germline, CDR1 SGHTA and CDR2 FQGTGA. The CDR3 nucleotides read TGTGCCAGCAGCCGCGACAGTTCTAGCACAGATACGCAGTATTTT. It is translated as CASSRDSSSTDTQYF.

CDR3 residues: CACSTGGFDQPQHF. CDR3 nucleotides: TGTGCCTGCTCGACAGGGGGTTTCGATCAGCCCCAGCATTTT. This chain joins TRBV30 and TRBJ1-5; 9 bases map to TRBD1. This CDR3 comprises 14 residues. J was trimmed by 5 bases and V by 6 bases; bases with no gene match: 8. Germline assignment: CDR1 GTSNPN and CDR2 SVGIG (reference sequence).

The chain links TRBV12-1 to TRBJ2-7; TRBD2 is taken as the D call from the table, unchecked against the DNA. TRBV12-1 is a pseudogene. The CDR3 consists of 18 residues. CDR3 DNA sequence: TGTGCCAGCAGCTTTCCACCCCCGATGCGTCTTCAGAGGGAGGAGCAGTACTTC. Its translation: CASSFPPPMRLQREEQYF.

The rearrangement links TRBV7-9 to TRBJ2-1; tentative D call: TRBD2 (5 bases). CDR1 and CDR2 (germline): SEHNR, FQNEAQ (reference sequence). CDR3 length: 15 amino acids. V dropped 1 base and J dropped 4 bases, with 11 bases sitting between them. Here the CDR3 DNA reads TGTGCCAGCAGCTTAGTCGCGGAGGAATACAATGAGCAGTTCTTC. Protein product: CASSLVAEEYNEQFF.

V is TRBV18 and J is TRBJ1-4; perhaps TRBD1 as D (6 bases). This CDR3 has 17 amino acids. V was clipped by 6 bases and J by 3 bases, with 20 bases between them. Germline V gene sequence: CDR1 KGHSH, CDR2 LQKENI. CDR3 sequence reads: CASSKEARGHSNEKLFF. The CDR3 DNA reads as TGTGCCAGCTCGAAAGAAGCAAGGGGACATTCTAATGAAAAACTGTTTTTT.

The chain is built from TRBV7-6 and TRBJ2-5, with D possibly being TRBD2 (7 bases). V gave up 2 bases and J gave up 5 bases, with 18 bases separating them. Germline-derived CDR1 and CDR2 are SGHVS and FNYEAQ. This CDR3 spans 16 amino acids. In DNA, the CDR3 is TGTGCCAGCAGCTTACGGTCCCGGGGGGCGTGGGAGACCCAGTACTTC. Translating it yields CASSLRSRGAWETQYF.

The rearrangement links TRBV5-1 to TRBJ2-5; 8 bases align to TRBD2. Germline CDR1 is SGHRS and CDR2 is YFSETQ. This CDR3 spans 15 amino acids. The junction had 10 bases not matched to a gene; V was cut back by 5 bases and J by 4 bases. The CDR3 protein is CASSFQTGGPETQYF. The CDR3 bases are TGCGCCAGCAGTTTTCAGACGGGGGGGCCAGAGACCCAGTACTTC.

V and J are TRBV25-1 and TRBJ2-5; possible D gene TRBD1, 5 bases. Trimming removed 8 bases at V and 4 bases at J, with 17 bases between. CDR1 is MGHDK, CDR2 SYGVNS, per germline. The CDR3 runs 14 residues. CDR3 sequence: CASQQGGVGETQYF. In nucleotides, the CDR3 is TGTGCCAGCCAGCAGGGTGGTGTCGGAGAGACCCAGTACTTC.

The table lists this clone with a count of one. The chain combines TRBV30 with TRBJ1-2; D gene ambiguous. The V end was cut by 1 base, the J end by 7 bases, with 13 bases between. Germline CDR1 reads GTSNPN; CDR2 reads SVGIG (reference sequence). This CDR3 spans 13 amino acids. The CDR3 DNA reads as TGTGCCTGGAGTGAGCCGCCTTATCTTGGCTACACCTTC. This encodes CAWSEPPYLGYTF.

The V gene is TRBV24-1, the J gene TRBJ2-1; tentatively, D is TRBD2 (6 bases). Trimming removed 5 bases from V and 10 bases from J, with 17 bases in between. Germline assignment: CDR1 KGHDR and CDR2 SFDVKD. This CDR3 is 14 amino acids long. The CDR3 is CATSVGLARGEQFF. The CDR3 DNA follows: TGTGCCACCAGTGTAGGTCTAGCGCGAGGGGAGCAGTTCTTC.

V is TRBV6-6 and J is TRBJ2-5; D gene unclear. This CDR3 has 12 residues. CDR1 is MNHNY, CDR2 SVGAGI, per germline (reference sequence). With 7 bases removed from V and 6 bases from J, the gap between germline ends came to 12 bases. CDR3 bases: TGTGCCAGCAATGAGGCTTCGAAGACCCAGTACTTC. It is translated as CASNEASKTQYF.

The J gene is TRBJ1-4, the V gene TRBV7-8; 10 nucleotides align to TRBD1. The CDR3 is 17 amino acids. From germline, CDR1 is SGHVS and CDR2 FQNEAQ. Trimming cost V 6 bases and J 3 bases; bases outside gene matches: 10. The CDR3 sequence is CASRKDRGRDSNEKLFF. Written as DNA, the CDR3 is TGTGCCAGCAGAAAAGACAGGGGGCGTGATTCTAATGAAAAACTGTTTTTT. Full variable domain (remainder filled in from reference TRBV7-8 and TRBJ1-4): GAGVSQSPRYKVAKRGQDVALRCDPISGHVSLFWYQQALGQGPEFLTYFQNEAQLDKSGLPSDRFFAERPEGSVSTLKIQRTQQEDSAVYLCASRKDRGRDSNEKLFFGSGTQLSVL.

This clone was picked up a small number of times. This chain connects TRBV11-2 to TRBJ2-2; D is unresolved. Germline V CDR1 and CDR2: SGHAT, FQNNGV. Trimming took off 4 bases at V and 1 base at J, with 7 bases between the two ends. This CDR3 region has 14 residues. The chain's CDR3 is CASSYALNTGELFF. CDR3 bases: TGTGCCAGCAGCTATGCACTGAACACCGGGGAGCTGTTTTTT.

CDR3 nucleotides: TGTGCCAGCAGCTTAGTCGGACTAGCGGGAAAAGAGACCCAGTACTTC. Protein product: CASSLVGLAGKETQYF. The chain uses TRBV11-2 and TRBJ2-5, with 12 bases lining up with TRBD2. V lost 1 base and J lost 3; bases outside the gene matches: 3. CDR1 SGHAT and CDR2 FQNNGV come from the germline V gene. This CDR3 is 16 amino acids long.

The V and J genes are TRBV19 and TRBJ2-5; 10 nucleotides line up with TRBD1. Germline CDR1 LNHDA, CDR2 SQIVND (reference sequence). The CDR3 spans 13 residues. The ends lost 9 bases at V and 4 bases at J; junction bases unmatched: 5. CDR3 amino acids: CASRQGAAETQYF. In DNA form, the CDR3 reads TGTGCCAGCCGACAGGGGGCGGCAGAGACCCAGTACTTC. Full variable domain (remainder filled in from reference TRBV19 and TRBJ2-5): DGGITQSPKYLFRKEGQNVTLSCEQNLNHDAMYWYRQDPGQGLRLIYYSQIVNDFQKGDIAEGYSVSREKKESFPLTVTSAQKNPTAFYLCASRQGAAETQYFGPGTRLLVL.

This clone was observed a few times. The V and J genes are TRBV6-5 and TRBJ2-1; 7 positions agree with TRBD2. With 6 bases clipped from V and 9 bases from J, the junction kept 14 bases outside the gene matches. CDR1 and CDR2 from the germline V gene are MNHEY and SVGAGI. The CDR3 extends over 15 amino acids. The DNA for the CDR3 is TGTGCCAGCAGCCTGGTGGGCGGGAGTTTTAGTGAGCAGTTCTTC. Encoded protein: CASSLVGGSFSEQFF.

This clone was detected once. The chain uses TRBV18 and TRBJ2-7; D remains unclear. Germline CDR1 is KGHSH and CDR2 is LQKENI. The CDR3 extends over 13 amino acids. Trimming removed 6 bases at V and 1 base at J, with 10 bases between. CDR3 DNA: TGTGCCAGCTCTCTGACACCATCCTACGAGCAGTACTTC. Encoded protein: CASSLTPSYEQYF.

DNA for the CDR3: TGTGCCACCAGACAGGGCGCAGATACGCAGTATTTT. It translates to CATRQGADTQYF. The chain couples TRBV6-6 to TRBJ2-3, with 7 nucleotides matching TRBD1. The CDR3 totals 12 residues. Germline CDR1 MNHNY, CDR2 SVGAGI (reference sequence). The V and J ends lost 10 bases and 4 bases, in that order; junction bases with no gene match: 5.

The V and J genes are TRBV3-1 (or the pseudogene TRBV3-2) and TRBJ2-3, with 8 bases lining up with TRBD2. J was trimmed by 4 bases and V by 11 bases; bases with no gene match: 8. The CDR3 sequence is 13 residues long. Germline values: CDR1 LGHDT, CDR2 YNNKEL (reference sequence). The CDR3 bases are TGTGCCGCCCGGGCTAGCGGGTCAGATACGCAGTATTTT. Translated, it gives CAARASGSDTQYF.

For the CDR3, the DNA is TGTGCCAGCTCACCCGCTCCTTCCGGAGGGAGGGGAGAGACCCAGTACTTC. Amino acid sequence: CASSPAPSGGRGETQYF. V gene TRBV18 combines with J gene TRBJ2-5; 7 bases match TRBD2. V lost 3 bases and J lost 4; bases outside the gene matches: 14. Germline-derived CDR1 and CDR2 are KGHSH and LQKENI. This CDR3 has 17 residues. The full variable domain, with the rest looked up from reference TRBV18 and TRBJ2-5, is NAGVMQNPRHLVRRRGQEARLRCSPMKGHSHVYWYRQLPEEGLKFMVYLQKENIIDESGMPKERFSAEFPKEGPSILRIQQVVRGDSAAYFCASSPAPSGGRGETQYFGPGTRLLVL.

This rearrangement joins TRBV10-1 to TRBJ1-1, with 8 bases identical to TRBD1. From germline, CDR1 is WNHNN and CDR2 SYGVQD (reference sequence). This CDR3 contains 16 residues. V trimming: 0 bases; J trimming: 4 bases; junction bases outside the gene matches: 7. The CDR3 nucleotides are TGCGCCAGCAGTGAGTCGGGCCGGGACAGGTCCACTGAAGCTTTCTTT. Translating it yields CASSESGRDRSTEAFF.

J is TRBJ1-2 and V is TRBV5-6, with 11 bases fitting TRBD1. The V gene end was trimmed by 3 bases and the J gene end by 0 bases; junction bases not matched to a gene: 7. Germline values: CDR1 SGHDT, CDR2 YYEEEE. This CDR3 comprises 17 residues. In DNA form, the CDR3 reads TGTGCCAGCAGCTCCCCGGGACAGGGGGGAGCTAACTATGGCTACACCTTC. Its protein is CASSSPGQGGANYGYTF.